Below, one T cell receptor beta chain is given with its context. The data derive from a study of blood T cell repertoires in COVID-19. Only in-frame clones appear in the TCRdb table, and some are missing; sequencing was by immunoSEQ multiplex PCR. Among about 140,000 clones listed, 65% to 90% were seen once. Trimming cost V 8 bases and J 7 bases; bases outside gene matches: 6. The V gene's germline CDR1 is MNHNY and CDR2 SVGAGI (reference sequence). This CDR3 region has 13 residues. The sequencing sample was made of peripheral blood. This TCR derives from a human donor in a cohort sampled during active COVID-19. The gene calls are TRBV6-6 and TRBJ2-1; TRBD2 matches at 9 bases. CDR3 nucleotides: TGTGCCAGCGCGGGAGGGCGGCGGAATGAGCAGTTCTTC. The encoded protein is CASAGGRRNEQFF.